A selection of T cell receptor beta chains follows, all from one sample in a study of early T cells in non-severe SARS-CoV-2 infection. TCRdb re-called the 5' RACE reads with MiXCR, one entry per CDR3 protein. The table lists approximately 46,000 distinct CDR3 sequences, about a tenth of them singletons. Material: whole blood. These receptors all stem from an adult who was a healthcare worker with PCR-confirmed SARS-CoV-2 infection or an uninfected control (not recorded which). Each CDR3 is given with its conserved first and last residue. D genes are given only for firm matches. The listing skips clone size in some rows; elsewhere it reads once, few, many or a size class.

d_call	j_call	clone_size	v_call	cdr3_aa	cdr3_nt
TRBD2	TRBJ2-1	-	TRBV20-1	CSATRLAALEEQFF	TGCAGTGCTACCCGACTAGCGGCGCTCGAGGAGCAGTTCTTC
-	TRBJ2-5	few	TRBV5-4	CASSFPGAETQYF	TGTGCCAGCAGCTTCCCAGGGGCGGAGACCCAGTACTTC
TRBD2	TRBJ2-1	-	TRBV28	CASSLAGTKKFF	TGTGCCAGCAGTTTGGCGGGGACTAAAAAGTTCTTC
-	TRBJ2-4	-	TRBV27	CASSLGGIVAKNIQYF	TGTGCCAGCAGTTTAGGGGGGATCGTAGCCAAAAACATTCAGTACTTC
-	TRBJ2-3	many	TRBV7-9	CASSLEGGQVDTQYF	TGTGCCAGCAGCTTAGAGGGCGGCCAGGTGGATACGCAGTATTTT
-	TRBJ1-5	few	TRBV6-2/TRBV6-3	CASSYIFGGQSNQPQHF	TGTGCCAGCAGTTACATCTTCGGGGGGCAGAGCAATCAGCCCCAGCATTTT
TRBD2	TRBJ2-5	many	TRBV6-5	CASSNLAGTSGVTGTQYF	TGTGCCAGCAGTAATTTGGCCGGGACTAGCGGGGTTACGGGGACCCAGTACTTC
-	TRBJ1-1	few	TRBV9	CASSEQGAGTEAFF	TGTGCCAGCAGCGAACAGGGCGCGGGCACTGAAGCTTTCTTT
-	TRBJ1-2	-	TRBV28	CASSPSRRYGYTF	TGTGCCAGCAGTCCCAGCAGGCGATATGGCTACACCTTC
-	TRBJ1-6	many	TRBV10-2	CASSEGRYNSPLHF	TGCGCCAGCAGTGAAGGAAGATATAATTCACCCCTCCACTTT
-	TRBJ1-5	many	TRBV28	CASSLYRGNQPQHF	TGTGCCAGCAGTTTATATCGGGGTAATCAGCCCCAGCATTTT
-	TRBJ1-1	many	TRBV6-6	CASSYSIPSTWDTEAFF	TGTGCCAGCAGTTACTCGATACCGTCCACGTGGGACACTGAAGCTTTCTTT
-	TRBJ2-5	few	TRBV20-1	CSARDQRGQETQYF	TGCAGTGCTAGAGATCAACGGGGCCAAGAGACCCAGTACTTC
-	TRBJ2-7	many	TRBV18	CASSPSDSSYEQYF	TGTGCCAGCTCACCATCGGACAGCTCCTACGAGCAGTACTTC
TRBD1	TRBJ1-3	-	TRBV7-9	CASSLSGTGDHLSGNTIYF	TGTGCCAGCAGCTTAAGCGGGACAGGGGACCATCTATCTGGAAACACCATATATTTT
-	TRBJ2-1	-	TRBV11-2	CASSFRLSGIGNEQFF	TGTGCCAGCAGCTTCCGTCTTTCCGGGATAGGCAATGAGCAGTTCTTC
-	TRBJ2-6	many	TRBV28	CASSPRGSGANVLTF	TGTGCCAGCAGTCCCCGGGGCTCTGGGGCCAACGTCCTGACTTTC
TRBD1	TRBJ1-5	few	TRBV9	CASSEGTGGNNQPQHF	TGTGCCAGCAGCGAGGGGACAGGGGGTAACAATCAGCCCCAGCATTTT
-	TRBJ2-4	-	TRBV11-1	CASSFFRAGQDKNIQYF	TGTGCCAGCAGCTTTTTTAGGGCAGGGCAGGACAAAAACATTCAGTACTTC
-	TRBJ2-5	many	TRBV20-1	CSAPPPEGRKTQYF	TGCAGTGCTCCTCCCCCGGAGGGGAGGAAGACCCAGTACTTC
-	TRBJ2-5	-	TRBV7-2	CASSLPGSETQYF	TGTGCCAGCAGCTTACCCGGTTCGGAGACCCAGTACTTC
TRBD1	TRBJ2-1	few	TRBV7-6	CASSRTGDPYNEQFF	TGTGCCAGCAGCCGGACAGGGGACCCCTACAATGAGCAGTTCTTC
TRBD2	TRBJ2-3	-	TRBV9	CASSLLAGVTDTQYF	TGTGCCAGCAGCCTACTAGCGGGTGTCACAGATACGCAGTATTTT
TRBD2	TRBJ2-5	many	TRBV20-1	CSAREAAGGGTQYF	TGCAGTGCTAGAGAGGCAGCGGGAGGCGGGACCCAGTACTTC
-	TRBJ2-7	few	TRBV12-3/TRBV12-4	CASSLFAAGQWGEQYF	TGTGCCAGCAGTTTATTTGCGGCGGGACAGTGGGGGGAGCAGTACTTC
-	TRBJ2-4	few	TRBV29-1	CSVDLGVKNIQYF	TGCAGCGTTGATTTGGGTGTCAAAAACATTCAGTACTTC
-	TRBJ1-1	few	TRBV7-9	CASSVNEAFF	TGTGCCAGCAGCGTGAATGAAGCTTTCTTT
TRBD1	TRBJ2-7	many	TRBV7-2	CASSHLDRARYEQYF	TGTGCCAGCAGCCATCTGGACAGGGCGAGGTACGAGCAGTACTTC
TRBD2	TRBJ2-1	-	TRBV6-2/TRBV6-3	CANNRAGLPYNEQFF	TGTGCCAACAACCGAGCGGGATTGCCCTACAATGAGCAGTTCTTC
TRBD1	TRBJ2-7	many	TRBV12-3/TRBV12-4	CASSSTGQGRNEQYF	TGTGCCAGCAGTTCCACGGGACAGGGAAGGAACGAGCAGTACTTC
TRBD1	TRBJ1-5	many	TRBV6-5	CASSPRGGRQPQHF	TGTGCCAGCAGTCCCAGGGGGGGTCGTCAGCCCCAGCATTTT
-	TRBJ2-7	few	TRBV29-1	CSVEERNSYEQYF	TGCAGCGTTGAGGAGCGGAACTCCTACGAGCAGTACTTC
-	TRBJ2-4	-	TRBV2	CASSESVAKNIQYF	TGTGCCAGCAGTGAAAGTGTAGCCAAAAACATTCAGTACTTC
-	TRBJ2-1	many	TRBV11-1	CASSPSGVWNEQFF	TGTGCCAGCAGCCCGAGTGGAGTTTGGAATGAGCAGTTCTTC
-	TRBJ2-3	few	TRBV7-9	CASSLREDTQYF	TGTGCCAGCAGCTTAAGGGAAGATACGCAGTATTTT
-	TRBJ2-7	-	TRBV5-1	CASSFLQGWEQYF	TGCGCCAGCAGCTTCCTACAGGGTTGGGAGCAGTACTTC
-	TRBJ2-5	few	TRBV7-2	CASSLFRERGETQYF	TGTGCCAGCAGCTTATTTCGGGAGAGGGGAGAGACCCAGTACTTC
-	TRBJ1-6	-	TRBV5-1	CASSLGQINSPLHF	TGCGCCAGCAGCTTGGGACAGATCAATTCACCCCTCCACTTT